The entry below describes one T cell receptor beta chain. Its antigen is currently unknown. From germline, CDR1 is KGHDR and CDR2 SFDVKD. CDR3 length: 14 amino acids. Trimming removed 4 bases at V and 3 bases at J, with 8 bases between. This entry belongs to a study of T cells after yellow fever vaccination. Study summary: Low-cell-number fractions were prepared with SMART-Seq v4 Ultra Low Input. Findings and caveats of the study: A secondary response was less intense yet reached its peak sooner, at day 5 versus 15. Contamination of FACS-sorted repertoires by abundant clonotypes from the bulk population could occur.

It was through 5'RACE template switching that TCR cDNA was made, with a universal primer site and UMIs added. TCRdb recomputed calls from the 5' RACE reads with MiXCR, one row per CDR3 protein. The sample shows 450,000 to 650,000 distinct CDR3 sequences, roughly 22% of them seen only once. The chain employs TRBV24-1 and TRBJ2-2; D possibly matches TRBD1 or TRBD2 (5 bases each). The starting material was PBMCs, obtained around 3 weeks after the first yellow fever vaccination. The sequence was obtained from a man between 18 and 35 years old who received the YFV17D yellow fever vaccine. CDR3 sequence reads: CATSEGPYTGELFF. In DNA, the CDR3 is TGTGCCACCAGTGAGGGACCTTACACCGGGGAGCTGTTTTTT.